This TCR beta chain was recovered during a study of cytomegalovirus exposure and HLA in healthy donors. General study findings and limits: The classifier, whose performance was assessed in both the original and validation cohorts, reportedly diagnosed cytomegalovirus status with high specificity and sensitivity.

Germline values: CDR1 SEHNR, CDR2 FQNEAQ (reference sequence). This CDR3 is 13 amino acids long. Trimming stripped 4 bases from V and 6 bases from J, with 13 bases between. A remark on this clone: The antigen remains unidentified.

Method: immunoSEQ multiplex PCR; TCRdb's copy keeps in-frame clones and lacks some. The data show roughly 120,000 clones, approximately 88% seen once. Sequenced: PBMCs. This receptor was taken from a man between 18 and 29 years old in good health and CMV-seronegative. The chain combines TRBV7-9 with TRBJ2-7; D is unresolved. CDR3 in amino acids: CASSSVRAPEQYF. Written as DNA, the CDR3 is TGTGCCAGCAGCTCGGTGAGAGCACCCGAGCAGTACTTC.